This T cell receptor beta chain was found in a study of cytomegalovirus exposure and HLA in healthy donors. Points on this clone: The antigen is undetermined.

Notes on the study in general: Segments of the TCR beta V type were, in most cases, productive about 87% or about 30% of the time in an earlier analysis. The presence/absence work took it that sequencing depth was about the same across donors.

The germline CDR1 and CDR2 sequences are SEHNR and FQNEAQ (reference sequence). Trimming removed 4 bases from V and 2 bases from J, with 8 bases in between. CDR3 length: 13 residues. Primers: 60 Vbeta forward and 13 Jbeta reverse. Method: immunoSEQ multiplex PCR; TCRdb's copy keeps in-frame clones and lacks some. This repertoire shows some 80,000 clones, approximately 65% found once; its top ten account for about 4.2%. This sequence joins TRBV7-9 and TRBJ2-5; D is unresolved. The source material was PBMCs. The TCR was taken from a male donor in good health and CMV-seropositive. CDR3 in amino acids: CASSSRPQETQYF. The CDR3 DNA is TGTGCCAGCAGCTCTAGGCCTCAAGAGACCCAGTACTTC.